This TCR beta chain was observed in a study of blood T cell repertoires in COVID-19. Looking at the study overall: The cDNA or gDNA used as material had been derived from T cells, B-cell-depleted T cells, or PBMCs.

Original analysis: How many nucleated cells were present was estimated from reference gene primer amplification. Sequenced by immunoSEQ multiplex PCR; TCRdb stores in-frame clones only, minus some. V, J and clone size are taken as reported in that table, and D and trimming were inferred from the DNA itself. The sample carries about 24,000 clones, about 89% recorded once. Enrolled during active infection, Seattle patients were then followed longitudinally. V shed 4 bases, J shed 6 bases, and the junction held 4 bases outside the gene matches. The CDR3 runs 13 residues. The germline gives CDR1 MGHRA, CDR2 YSYEKL.

Specimen: peripheral blood. The chain links TRBV4-1 to TRBJ2-7; 9 bases match TRBD1. This clonotype was sampled from a man in his 70s with COVID-19, enrolled during active disease. CDR3 region: CASSPQGAGEQYF. The CDR3 nucleotides are TGCGCCAGCAGCCCACAGGGGGCCGGCGAGCAGTACTTC.